This TCR beta chain comes out of a study of blood T cell repertoires in COVID-19. As regards this clone: Compared with germline, one end of the junction differs, possibly owing to a read error.

Method: immunoSEQ multiplex PCR; TCRdb's copy keeps in-frame clones and lacks some. The sample lists some 100,000 clones; just over 85% were seen once. The TCR originated in a human donor in a cohort sampled during active COVID-19. Sequenced sample: peripheral blood.

CDR3: CASSTVAGSPHF. For the CDR3, the DNA is TGTGCCAGCAGCACCGTCGCGGGGTCACCCCACTTC. This chain links TRBV7-2 with TRBJ2-7; D is possibly TRBD2 (6 bases). Germline CDR1 SGHTA, CDR2 FQGNSA. The CDR3 totals 12 residues.